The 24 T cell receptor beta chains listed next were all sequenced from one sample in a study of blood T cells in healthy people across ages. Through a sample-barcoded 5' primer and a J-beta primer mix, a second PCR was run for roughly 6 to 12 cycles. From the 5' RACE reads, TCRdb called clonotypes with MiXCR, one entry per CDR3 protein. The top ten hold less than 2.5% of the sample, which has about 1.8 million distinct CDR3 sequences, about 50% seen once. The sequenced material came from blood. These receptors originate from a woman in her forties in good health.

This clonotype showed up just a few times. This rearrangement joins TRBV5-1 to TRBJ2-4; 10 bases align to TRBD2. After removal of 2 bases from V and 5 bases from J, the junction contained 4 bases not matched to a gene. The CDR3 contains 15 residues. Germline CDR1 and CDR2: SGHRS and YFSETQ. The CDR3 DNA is TGCGCCAGCAGCTTACTAGCGGGGAAGGAAAACATTCAGTACTTC. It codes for CASSLLAGKENIQYF.

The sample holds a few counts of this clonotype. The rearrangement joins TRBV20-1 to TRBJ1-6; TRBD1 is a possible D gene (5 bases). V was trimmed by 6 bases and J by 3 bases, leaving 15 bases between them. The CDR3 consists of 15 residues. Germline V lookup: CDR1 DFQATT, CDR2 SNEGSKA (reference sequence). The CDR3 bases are TGCAGTGCCAGACCGGACATTAACTATAATTCACCCCTCCACTTT. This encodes CSARPDINYNSPLHF.

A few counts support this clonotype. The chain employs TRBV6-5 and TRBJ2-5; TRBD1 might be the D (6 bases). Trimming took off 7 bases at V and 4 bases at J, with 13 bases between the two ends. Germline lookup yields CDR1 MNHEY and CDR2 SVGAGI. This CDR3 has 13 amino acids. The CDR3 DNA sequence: TGTGCCAGCATATCAGGGGTTGGAGAGACCCAGTACTTC. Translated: CASISGVGETQYF.

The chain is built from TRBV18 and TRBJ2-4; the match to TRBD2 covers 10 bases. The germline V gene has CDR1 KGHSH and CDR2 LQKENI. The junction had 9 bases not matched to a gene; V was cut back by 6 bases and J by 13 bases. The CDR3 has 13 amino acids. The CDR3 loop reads CASSPGLAEEQYF. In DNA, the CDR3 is TGTGCCAGCTCCCCAGGACTAGCGGAAGAGCAGTACTTC.

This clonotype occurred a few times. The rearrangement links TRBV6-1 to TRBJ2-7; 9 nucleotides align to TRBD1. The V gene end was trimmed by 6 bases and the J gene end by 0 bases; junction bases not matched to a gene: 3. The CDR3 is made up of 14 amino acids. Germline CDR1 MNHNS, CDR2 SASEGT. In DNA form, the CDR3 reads TGTGCCAGCAGAGGACAGGGGCCCTCCTACGAGCAGTACTTC. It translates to CASRGQGPSYEQYF.

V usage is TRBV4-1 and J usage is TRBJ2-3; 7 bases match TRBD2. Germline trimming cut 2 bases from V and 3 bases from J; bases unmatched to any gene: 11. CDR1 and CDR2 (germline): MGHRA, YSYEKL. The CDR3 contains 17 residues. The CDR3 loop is CASSQSKGLVVTDTQYF. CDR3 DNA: TGCGCCAGCAGCCAATCTAAAGGACTAGTAGTAACAGATACGCAGTATTTT.

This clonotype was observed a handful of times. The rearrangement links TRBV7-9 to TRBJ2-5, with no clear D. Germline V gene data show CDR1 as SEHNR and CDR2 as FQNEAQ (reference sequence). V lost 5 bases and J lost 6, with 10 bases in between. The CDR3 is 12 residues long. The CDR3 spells CASSPTHQTQYF. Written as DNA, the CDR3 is TGTGCCAGCAGCCCTACACATCAGACCCAGTACTTC.

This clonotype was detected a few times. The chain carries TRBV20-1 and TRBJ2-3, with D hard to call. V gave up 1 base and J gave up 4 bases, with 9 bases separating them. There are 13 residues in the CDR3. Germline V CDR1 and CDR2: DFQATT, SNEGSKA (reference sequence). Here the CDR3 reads CSARVVIADTQYF. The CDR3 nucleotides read TGCAGTGCTAGAGTTGTGATAGCAGATACGCAGTATTTT.

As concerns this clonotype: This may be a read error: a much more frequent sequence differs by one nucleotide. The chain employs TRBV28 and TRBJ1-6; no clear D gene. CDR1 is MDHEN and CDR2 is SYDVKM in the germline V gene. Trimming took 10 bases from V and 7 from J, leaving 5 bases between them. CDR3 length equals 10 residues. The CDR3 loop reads CATGNSPLHF. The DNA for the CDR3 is TGTGCCACCGGAAATTCACCCCTCCACTTT.

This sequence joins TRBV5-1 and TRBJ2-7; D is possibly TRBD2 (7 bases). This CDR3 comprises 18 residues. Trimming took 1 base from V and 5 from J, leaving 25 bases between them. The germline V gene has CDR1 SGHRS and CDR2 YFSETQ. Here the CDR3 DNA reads TGCGCCAGCAGCTTGAAGGGACGGGGGGCGCGAAACCTGGACGAGCAGTACTTC. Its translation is CASSLKGRGARNLDEQYF.

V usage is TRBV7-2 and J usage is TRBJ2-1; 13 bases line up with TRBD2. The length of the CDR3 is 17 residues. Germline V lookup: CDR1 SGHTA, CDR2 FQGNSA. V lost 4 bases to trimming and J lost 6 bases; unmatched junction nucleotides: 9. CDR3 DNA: TGTGCCAGCAGCTGGGTAACTAGCGGGGGGGCCGGCAATGAGCAGTTCTTC. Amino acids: CASSWVTSGGAGNEQFF.

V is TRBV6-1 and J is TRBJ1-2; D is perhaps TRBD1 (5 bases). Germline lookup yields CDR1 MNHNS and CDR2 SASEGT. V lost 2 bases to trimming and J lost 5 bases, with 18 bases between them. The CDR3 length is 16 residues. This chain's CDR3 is CASSEILMGLSYGYTF. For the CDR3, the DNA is TGTGCCAGCAGTGAAATTTTAATGGGGCTGTCTTATGGCTACACCTTC.

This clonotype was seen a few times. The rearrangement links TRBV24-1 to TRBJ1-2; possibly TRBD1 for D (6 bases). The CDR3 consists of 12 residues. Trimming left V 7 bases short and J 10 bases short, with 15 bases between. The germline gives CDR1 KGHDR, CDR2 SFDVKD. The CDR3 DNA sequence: TGTGCCACCAGCCGACAGGAGGGGGTCTACACCTTC. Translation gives CATSRQEGVYTF.

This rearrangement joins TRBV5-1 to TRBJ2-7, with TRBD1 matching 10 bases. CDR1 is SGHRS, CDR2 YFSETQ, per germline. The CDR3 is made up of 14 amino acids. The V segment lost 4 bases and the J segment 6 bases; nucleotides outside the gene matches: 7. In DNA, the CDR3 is TGCGCCAGCAGCCCCGGGACAGGGGAATCCGAGCAGTACTTC. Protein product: CASSPGTGESEQYF.

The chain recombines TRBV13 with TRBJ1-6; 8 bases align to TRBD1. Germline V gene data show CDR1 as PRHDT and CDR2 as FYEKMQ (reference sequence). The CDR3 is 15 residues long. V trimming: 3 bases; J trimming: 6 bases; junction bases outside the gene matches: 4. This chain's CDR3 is CASSFGTGPNSPLHF. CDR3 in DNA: TGTGCCAGCAGCTTCGGGACAGGTCCTAATTCACCCCTCCACTTT.

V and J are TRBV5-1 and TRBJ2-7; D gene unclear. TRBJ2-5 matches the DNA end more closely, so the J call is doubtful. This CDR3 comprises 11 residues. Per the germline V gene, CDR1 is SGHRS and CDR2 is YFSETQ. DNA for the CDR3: TGCGCCAGCAGGGGCGCAGAGACCCAGTACTTC. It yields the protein CASRGAETQYF.

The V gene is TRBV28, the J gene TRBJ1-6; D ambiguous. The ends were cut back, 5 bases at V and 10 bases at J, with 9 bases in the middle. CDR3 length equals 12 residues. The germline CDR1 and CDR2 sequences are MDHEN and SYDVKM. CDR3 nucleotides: TGTGCCAGCAGTGGCCCGGGCTCACCCCTCCACTTT. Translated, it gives CASSGPGSPLHF.

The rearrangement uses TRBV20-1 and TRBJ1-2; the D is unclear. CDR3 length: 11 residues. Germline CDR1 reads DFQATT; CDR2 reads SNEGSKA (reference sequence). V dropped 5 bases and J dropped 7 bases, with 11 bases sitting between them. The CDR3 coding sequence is TGCAGTGCTCAACACAGTGGTGGCTACACCTTC. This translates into CSAQHSGGYTF.

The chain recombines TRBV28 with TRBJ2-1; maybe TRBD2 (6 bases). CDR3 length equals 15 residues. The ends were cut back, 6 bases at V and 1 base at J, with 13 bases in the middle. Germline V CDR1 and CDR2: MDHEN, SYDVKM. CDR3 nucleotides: TGTGCCAGCAGGGGCGGGGCGGTGTCCTACAATGAGCAGTTCTTC. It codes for CASRGGAVSYNEQFF.

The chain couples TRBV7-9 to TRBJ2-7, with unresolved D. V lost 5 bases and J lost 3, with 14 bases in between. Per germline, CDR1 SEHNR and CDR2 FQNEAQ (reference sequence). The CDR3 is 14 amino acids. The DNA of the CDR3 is TGTGCCAGCAGCGCTCGGGCCACTCTCTACGAGCAGTACTTC. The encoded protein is CASSARATLYEQYF.

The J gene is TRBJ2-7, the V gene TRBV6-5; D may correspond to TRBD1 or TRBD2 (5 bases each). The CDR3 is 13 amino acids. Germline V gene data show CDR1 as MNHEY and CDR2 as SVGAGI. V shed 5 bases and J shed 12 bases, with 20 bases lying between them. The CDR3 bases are TGTGCCAGCAGTCAACGACAGAGGGGCACGTCGTACTTC. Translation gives CASSQRQRGTSYF.

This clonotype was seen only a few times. Here the CDR3 reads CASSLRDVQYF. DNA for the CDR3: TGTGCCAGCAGCTTACGGGACGTTCAGTACTTC. The rearrangement links TRBV7-9 to TRBJ2-4; D may match TRBD1 or TRBD2 (5 bases each). The CDR3 has 11 amino acids. V gave up 2 bases and J gave up 11 bases, with 7 bases separating them. CDR1 is SEHNR and CDR2 is FQNEAQ in the germline V gene (reference sequence).

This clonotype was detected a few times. DNA for the CDR3: TGTGCCAGCAGCGTAGTCGGGGACACTGAAGCTTTCTTT. This sequence encodes CASSVVGDTEAFF. The chain has TRBV9 and TRBJ1-1; D is ambiguous. The CDR3 is 13 residues long. Trimming cost V 0 bases and J 3 bases, with 6 bases left between them. Germline lookup yields CDR1 SGDLS and CDR2 YYNGEE. Supplemented by reference TRBV9 and TRBJ1-1, the full variable domain reads DSGVTQTPKHLITATGQRVTLRCSPRSGDLSVYWYQQSLDQGLQFLIQYYNGEERAKGNILERFSAQQFPDLHSELNLSSLELGDSALYFCASSVVGDTEAFFGQGTRLTVV.

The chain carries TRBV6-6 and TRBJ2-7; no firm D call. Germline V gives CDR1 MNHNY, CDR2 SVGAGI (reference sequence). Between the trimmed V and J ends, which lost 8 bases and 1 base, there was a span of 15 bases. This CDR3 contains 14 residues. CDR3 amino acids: CASQADGASYEQYF. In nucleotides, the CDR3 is TGTGCCAGCCAGGCAGACGGAGCTTCCTACGAGCAGTACTTC.